Listed below are T cell receptor beta chains from one sample, sequenced in a study of CD8 T cells in ankylosing spondylitis. TCRdb re-analysed the 5' RACE reads in MiXCR, keeping a single row per CDR3 protein. The table includes 200,000 to 250,000 distinct CDR3 sequences, 6% to 8% detected once. The sequenced material came from blood, either unsorted or a sorted T cell fraction (not recorded which). These TCRs come from a male donor with ankylosing spondylitis. Both conserved end residues are part of each CDR3. A D gene is named only where the DNA matches it firmly. Only some rows state a clone size, as once, few, many or a class for expanded clones.

v_gene: TRBV6-2/TRBV6-3; j_gene: TRBJ1-1; abundance: many; d_gene: .; CDR3aa: CASRGGFNTEAFF; CDR3nt: TGTGCCAGCCGAGGGGGATTCAACACTGAAGCTTTCTTT
v_gene: TRBV7-2; j_gene: TRBJ2-5; abundance: few; d_gene: .; CDR3aa: CASSPYREWMRETQYF; CDR3nt: TGTGCCAGCAGTCCGTACCGGGAGTGGATGCGAGAGACCCAGTACTTC
v_gene: TRBV7-9; j_gene: TRBJ2-2; abundance: few; d_gene: .; CDR3aa: CASSLGGLGLGGELFF; CDR3nt: TGTGCCAGCAGCTTGGGGGGACTTGGCCTCGGCGGGGAGCTGTTTTTT
v_gene: TRBV11-3; j_gene: TRBJ1-1; abundance: many; d_gene: .; CDR3aa: CASSLDTGRAFF; CDR3nt: TGTGCCAGCAGCTTAGATACGGGAAGAGCTTTCTTT
v_gene: TRBV29-1; j_gene: TRBJ2-1; abundance: .; d_gene: .; CDR3aa: CSVEGKGSYNEQFF; CDR3nt: TGCAGCGTTGAAGGAAAGGGCTCCTACAATGAGCAGTTCTTC
v_gene: TRBV7-9; j_gene: TRBJ2-7; abundance: many; d_gene: .; CDR3aa: CASSLRDEQYF; CDR3nt: TGTGCCAGCAGCTTACGGGACGAGCAGTACTTC
v_gene: TRBV7-9; j_gene: TRBJ2-7; abundance: .; d_gene: TRBD1; CDR3aa: CASSFGRTGTYEQYF; CDR3nt: TGTGCCAGCAGCTTCGGTAGGACAGGGACCTACGAGCAGTACTTC
v_gene: TRBV11-2; j_gene: TRBJ2-7; abundance: many; d_gene: TRBD1; CDR3aa: CASSLVLRQGAYEQYF; CDR3nt: TGTGCCAGCAGCTTAGTATTGCGACAGGGGGCCTACGAGCAGTACTTC
v_gene: TRBV15; j_gene: TRBJ1-2; abundance: many; d_gene: .; CDR3aa: CATSRDLTVNYGYTF; CDR3nt: TGTGCCACCAGCAGAGATCTTACGGTCAACTATGGCTACACCTTC
v_gene: TRBV11-2; j_gene: TRBJ2-3; abundance: many; d_gene: .; CDR3aa: CASSLPRQEGADTQYF; CDR3nt: TGTGCCAGCAGCTTACCCCGACAAGAGGGAGCAGATACGCAGTATTTT
v_gene: TRBV4-2; j_gene: TRBJ2-7; abundance: .; d_gene: TRBD2; CDR3aa: CASSPGPGGDSYEQYF; CDR3nt: TGTGCCAGCAGCCCGGGGCCGGGGGGAGACTCCTACGAGCAGTACTTC
v_gene: TRBV6-5; j_gene: TRBJ1-2; abundance: many; d_gene: .; CDR3aa: CASSYGPAGGYTF; CDR3nt: TGTGCCAGCAGTTACGGGCCTGCGGGCGGCTACACCTTC
v_gene: TRBV13; j_gene: TRBJ2-2; abundance: few; d_gene: TRBD1; CDR3aa: CASSSGTGGTGELFF; CDR3nt: TGTGCCAGCAGCTCCGGGACAGGGGGCACCGGGGAGCTGTTTTTT
v_gene: TRBV12-3/TRBV12-4; j_gene: TRBJ2-1; abundance: few; d_gene: TRBD2; CDR3aa: CASRTGGNNEQFF; CDR3nt: TGTGCCAGCCGAACGGGGGGAAACAATGAGCAGTTCTTC
v_gene: TRBV6-1; j_gene: TRBJ2-1; abundance: many; d_gene: TRBD2; CDR3aa: CASRAIYPAGGEQFF; CDR3nt: TGTGCCAGCAGAGCGATTTACCCCGCGGGGGGTGAGCAGTTCTTC
v_gene: TRBV9; j_gene: TRBJ2-7; abundance: few; d_gene: .; CDR3aa: CASSAGTLTYEQYF; CDR3nt: TGTGCCAGCAGCGCCGGGACATTGACCTACGAGCAGTACTTC
v_gene: TRBV9; j_gene: TRBJ1-2; abundance: many; d_gene: .; CDR3aa: CASSARQGSGYTF; CDR3nt: TGTGCCAGCAGCGCACGTCAGGGGTCCGGCTACACCTTC
v_gene: TRBV7-9; j_gene: TRBJ2-7; abundance: few; d_gene: .; CDR3aa: CASSLEIPDEQYF; CDR3nt: TGTGCCAGCAGCTTAGAAATACCGGACGAGCAGTACTTC
v_gene: TRBV6-2/TRBV6-3; j_gene: TRBJ2-2; abundance: few; d_gene: TRBD1; CDR3aa: CASSYSRTGGTGELFF; CDR3nt: TGTGCCAGCAGTTACTCCCGGACAGGGGGAACCGGGGAGCTGTTTTTT
v_gene: TRBV20-1; j_gene: TRBJ2-3; abundance: many; d_gene: .; CDR3aa: CSASPFVRPDRRADTQYF; CDR3nt: TGCAGTGCTAGCCCCTTCGTGCGGCCCGACAGGAGGGCAGATACGCAGTATTTT
v_gene: TRBV9; j_gene: TRBJ2-7; abundance: many; d_gene: TRBD1; CDR3aa: CASSYRGEDEQYF; CDR3nt: TGTGCCAGCAGCTACAGGGGAGAGGACGAGCAGTACTTC
v_gene: TRBV12-3/TRBV12-4; j_gene: TRBJ2-7; abundance: many; d_gene: TRBD2; CDR3aa: CASSLARGRNEQYF; CDR3nt: TGTGCCAGCAGTTTAGCGCGGGGGAGGAACGAGCAGTACTTC
v_gene: TRBV10-3; j_gene: TRBJ1-2; abundance: few; d_gene: .; CDR3aa: CAISESAQLNYGYTF; CDR3nt: TGTGCCATCAGTGAGTCGGCACAGCTTAACTATGGCTACACCTTC
v_gene: TRBV11-2; j_gene: TRBJ2-4; abundance: many; d_gene: .; CDR3aa: CASSFQLAKNIQYF; CDR3nt: TGTGCCAGCAGCTTTCAACTAGCCAAAAACATTCAGTACTTC
v_gene: TRBV10-3; j_gene: TRBJ1-1; abundance: .; d_gene: .; CDR3aa: CAISESSEAFF; CDR3nt: TGTGCCATCAGTGAGTCAAGTGAAGCTTTCTTT
v_gene: TRBV4-2; j_gene: TRBJ2-5; abundance: many; d_gene: TRBD2; CDR3aa: CASSQFKREGETQYF; CDR3nt: TGTGCCAGCAGCCAATTCAAGCGGGAGGGTGAGACCCAGTACTTC
v_gene: TRBV3-1; j_gene: TRBJ2-7; abundance: few; d_gene: TRBD2; CDR3aa: CASTQGLSVYEQYF; CDR3nt: TGTGCCAGCACCCAGGGACTAAGTGTCTACGAGCAGTACTTC
v_gene: TRBV7-2; j_gene: TRBJ1-1; abundance: .; d_gene: .; CDR3aa: CASRPAGRNTEAFF; CDR3nt: TGTGCCAGCAGGCCGGCCGGACGGAACACTGAAGCTTTCTTT
v_gene: TRBV7-9; j_gene: TRBJ2-5; abundance: many; d_gene: TRBD2; CDR3aa: CASSQAGASETQYF; CDR3nt: TGTGCCAGCAGCCAAGCGGGGGCCTCAGAGACCCAGTACTTC
v_gene: TRBV7-6; j_gene: TRBJ2-2; abundance: many; d_gene: .; CDR3aa: CASNSRRDPQGAVSTGELFF; CDR3nt: TGTGCCAGCAACTCCCGAAGGGACCCCCAAGGTGCCGTGTCCACCGGGGAGCTGTTTTTT
v_gene: TRBV7-9; j_gene: TRBJ2-5; abundance: .; d_gene: .; CDR3aa: CASSLGGLVQETQYF; CDR3nt: TGTGCCAGCAGCTTAGGAGGGCTAGTCCAAGAGACCCAGTACTTC
v_gene: TRBV7-6; j_gene: TRBJ2-1; abundance: .; d_gene: TRBD2; CDR3aa: CASSSLAARYNEQFF; CDR3nt: TGTGCCAGCAGCTCTCTAGCGGCCCGCTACAATGAGCAGTTCTTC
v_gene: TRBV29-1; j_gene: TRBJ2-3; abundance: .; d_gene: .; CDR3aa: CSVWMIYTDTQYF; CDR3nt: TGCAGCGTTTGGATGATTTACACAGATACGCAGTATTTT
v_gene: TRBV7-9; j_gene: TRBJ2-5; abundance: .; d_gene: .; CDR3aa: CASRPRSGYPQETQYF; CDR3nt: TGTGCCAGCAGACCCCGAAGCGGCTATCCCCAAGAGACCCAGTACTTC
v_gene: TRBV6-5; j_gene: TRBJ1-1; abundance: many; d_gene: TRBD1; CDR3aa: CASSYRHRRQGTMNTEAFF; CDR3nt: TGTGCCAGCAGTTACAGGCACCGGAGACAGGGGACTATGAACACTGAAGCTTTCTTT
v_gene: TRBV27; j_gene: TRBJ1-5; abundance: many; d_gene: TRBD1; CDR3aa: CASHPTGMNQPQHF; CDR3nt: TGTGCCAGCCATCCGACAGGGATGAATCAGCCCCAGCATTTT
v_gene: TRBV5-1; j_gene: TRBJ1-2; abundance: many; d_gene: .; CDR3aa: CASSCRDRNFYGYTF; CDR3nt: TGCGCCAGCAGCTGCCGCGACAGAAATTTCTATGGCTACACCTTC
v_gene: TRBV25-1; j_gene: TRBJ1-1; abundance: many; d_gene: .; CDR3aa: CASSYGGGLTEAFF; CDR3nt: TGTGCCAGCAGTTATGGGGGGGGACTCACTGAAGCTTTCTTT
v_gene: TRBV4-1; j_gene: TRBJ2-1; abundance: many; d_gene: .; CDR3aa: CASSQDQMGGGEQFF; CDR3nt: TGCGCCAGCAGCCAAGATCAGATGGGCGGCGGTGAGCAGTTCTTC
v_gene: TRBV7-8; j_gene: TRBJ2-2; abundance: many; d_gene: .; CDR3aa: CASFGPDYTGELFF; CDR3nt: TGTGCCAGCTTCGGACCCGATTACACCGGGGAGCTGTTTTTT
v_gene: TRBV6-6; j_gene: TRBJ1-3; abundance: few; d_gene: .; CDR3aa: CASSYSTRGPGNTIYF; CDR3nt: TGTGCCAGCAGTTACTCGACGAGAGGCCCCGGAAACACCATATATTTT
v_gene: TRBV7-3; j_gene: TRBJ2-7; abundance: .; d_gene: .; CDR3aa: CASSSRGQGEGTYEQYF; CDR3nt: TGTGCCAGCAGCTCCCGCGGCCAGGGGGAGGGAACCTACGAGCAGTACTTC
v_gene: TRBV7-6; j_gene: TRBJ2-2; abundance: .; d_gene: .; CDR3aa: CASSLFSGTNTGELFF; CDR3nt: TGTGCCAGCAGCTTATTCAGCGGTACGAACACCGGGGAGCTGTTTTTT
v_gene: TRBV20-1; j_gene: TRBJ1-3; abundance: few; d_gene: .; CDR3aa: CSAGDLGNTIYF; CDR3nt: TGCAGTGCTGGAGATCTGGGAAACACCATATATTTT
v_gene: TRBV7-9; j_gene: TRBJ2-7; abundance: many; d_gene: .; CDR3aa: CASSFGGRDHYEQYF; CDR3nt: TGTGCCAGCAGCTTCGGGGGAAGGGACCACTACGAGCAGTACTTC
v_gene: TRBV15; j_gene: TRBJ2-7; abundance: many; d_gene: .; CDR3aa: CATSRATSGAGEQYF; CDR3nt: TGTGCCACCAGCAGAGCAACATCAGGGGCGGGCGAGCAGTACTTC